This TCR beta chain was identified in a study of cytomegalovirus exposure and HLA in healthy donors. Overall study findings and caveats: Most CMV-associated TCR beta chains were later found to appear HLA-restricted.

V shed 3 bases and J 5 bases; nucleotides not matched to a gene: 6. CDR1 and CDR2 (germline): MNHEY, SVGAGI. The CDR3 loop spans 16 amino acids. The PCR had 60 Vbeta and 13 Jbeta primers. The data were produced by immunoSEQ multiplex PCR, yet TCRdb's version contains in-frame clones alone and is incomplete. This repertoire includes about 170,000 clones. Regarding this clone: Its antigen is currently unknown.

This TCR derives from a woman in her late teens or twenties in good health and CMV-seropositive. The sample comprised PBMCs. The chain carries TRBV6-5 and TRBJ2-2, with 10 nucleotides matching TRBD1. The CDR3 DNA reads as TGTGCCAGCAGTTATCGGGACAGGGGAGGGACCGGGGAGCTGTTTTTT. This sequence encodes CASSYRDRGGTGELFF.